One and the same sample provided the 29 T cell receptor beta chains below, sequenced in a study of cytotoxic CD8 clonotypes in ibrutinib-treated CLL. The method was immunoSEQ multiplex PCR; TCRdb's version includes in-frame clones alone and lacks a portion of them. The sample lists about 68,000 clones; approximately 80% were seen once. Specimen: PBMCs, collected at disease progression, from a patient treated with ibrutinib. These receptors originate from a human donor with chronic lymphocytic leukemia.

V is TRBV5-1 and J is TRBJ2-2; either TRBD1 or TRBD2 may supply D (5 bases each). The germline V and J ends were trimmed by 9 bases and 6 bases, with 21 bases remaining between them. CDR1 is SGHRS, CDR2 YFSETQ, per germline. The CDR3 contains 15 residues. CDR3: CATRIVTGGSGELFF. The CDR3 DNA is TGCGCCACCCGTATTGTAACAGGCGGGTCCGGGGAGCTGTTTTTT. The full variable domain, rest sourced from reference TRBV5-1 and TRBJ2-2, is KAGVTQTPRYLIKTRGQQVTLSCSPISGHRSVSWYQQTPGQGLQFLFEYFSETQRNKGNFPGRFSGRQFSNSRSEMNVSTLELGDSALYLCATRIVTGGSGELFFGEGSRLTVL.

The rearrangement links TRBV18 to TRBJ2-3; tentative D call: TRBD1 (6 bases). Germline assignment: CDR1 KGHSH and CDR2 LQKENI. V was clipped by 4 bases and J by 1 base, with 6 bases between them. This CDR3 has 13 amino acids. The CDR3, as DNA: TGTGCCAGCTCACGGACAGGCACAGATACGCAGTATTTT. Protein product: CASSRTGTDTQYF.

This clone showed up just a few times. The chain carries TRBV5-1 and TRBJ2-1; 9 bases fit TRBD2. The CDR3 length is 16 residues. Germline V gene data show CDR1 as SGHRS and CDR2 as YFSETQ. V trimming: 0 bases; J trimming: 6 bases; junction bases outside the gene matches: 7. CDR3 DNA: TGCGCCAGCAGCTTGGGGGGACTAGCAGTAGTCAATGAGCAGTTCTTC. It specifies CASSLGGLAVVNEQFF.

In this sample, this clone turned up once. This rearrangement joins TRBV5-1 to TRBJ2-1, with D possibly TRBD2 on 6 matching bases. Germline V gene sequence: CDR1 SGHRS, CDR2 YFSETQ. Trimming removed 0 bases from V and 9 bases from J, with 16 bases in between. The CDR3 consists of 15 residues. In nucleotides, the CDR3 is TGCGCCAGCAGCTTGGGGCTAGCGACCTCGGGTGAGCAGTTCTTC. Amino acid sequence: CASSLGLATSGEQFF. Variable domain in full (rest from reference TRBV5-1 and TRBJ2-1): KAGVTQTPRYLIKTRGQQVTLSCSPISGHRSVSWYQQTPGQGLQFLFEYFSETQRNKGNFPGRFSGRQFSNSRSEMNVSTLELGDSALYLCASSLGLATSGEQFFGPGTRLTVL.

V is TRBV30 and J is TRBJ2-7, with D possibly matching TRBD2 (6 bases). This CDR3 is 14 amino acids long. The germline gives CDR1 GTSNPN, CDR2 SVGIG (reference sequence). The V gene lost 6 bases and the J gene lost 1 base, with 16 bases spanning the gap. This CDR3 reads CACRRRGVSYEQYF. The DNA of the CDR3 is TGTGCCTGCCGGCGTCGCGGGGTATCCTACGAGCAGTACTTC.

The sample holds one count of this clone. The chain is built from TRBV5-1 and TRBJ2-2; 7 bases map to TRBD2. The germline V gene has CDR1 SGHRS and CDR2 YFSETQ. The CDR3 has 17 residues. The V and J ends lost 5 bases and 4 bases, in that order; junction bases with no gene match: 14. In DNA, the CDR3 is TGCGCCAGCAGAAAGAACCGGGACTACCATACCACCGGGGAGCTGTTTTTT. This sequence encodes CASRKNRDYHTTGELFF.

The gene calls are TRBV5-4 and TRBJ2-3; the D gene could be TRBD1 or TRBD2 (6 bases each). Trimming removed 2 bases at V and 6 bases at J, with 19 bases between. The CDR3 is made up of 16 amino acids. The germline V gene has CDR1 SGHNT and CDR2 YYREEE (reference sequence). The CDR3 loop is CASSLRVSTGADTQYF. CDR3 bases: TGTGCCAGCAGCTTAAGGGTTTCCACGGGGGCGGATACGCAGTATTTT.

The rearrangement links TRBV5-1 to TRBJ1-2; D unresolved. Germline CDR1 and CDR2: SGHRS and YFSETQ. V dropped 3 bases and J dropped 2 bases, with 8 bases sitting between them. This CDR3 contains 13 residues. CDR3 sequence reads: CASSYGGNYGYTF. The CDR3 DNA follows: TGCGCCAGCAGCTATGGAGGGAACTATGGCTACACCTTC.

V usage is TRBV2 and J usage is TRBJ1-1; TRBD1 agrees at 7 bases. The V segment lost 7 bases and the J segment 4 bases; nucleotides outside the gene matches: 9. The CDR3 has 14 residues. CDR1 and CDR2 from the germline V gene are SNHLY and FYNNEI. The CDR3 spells CASNEQGYFTEAFF. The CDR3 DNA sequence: TGTGCCAGCAACGAACAGGGGTATTTCACTGAAGCTTTCTTT.

The CDR3 sequence is CASSLRHTQYF. The CDR3 nucleotides are TGTGCCAGCAGTTTAAGACATACGCAGTATTTT. The chain employs TRBV27 and TRBJ2-3; no definite D call. Germline CDR1 MNHEY, CDR2 SMNVEV (reference sequence). The CDR3 runs 11 residues. V was shortened by 2 bases and J by 7 bases, with 4 bases between the two germline ends.

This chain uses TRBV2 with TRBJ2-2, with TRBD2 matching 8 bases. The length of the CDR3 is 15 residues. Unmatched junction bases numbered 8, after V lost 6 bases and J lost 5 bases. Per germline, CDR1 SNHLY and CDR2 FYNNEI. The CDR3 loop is CASRGTRGRTGELFF. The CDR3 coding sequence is TGTGCCAGCAGGGGGACTAGAGGAAGGACCGGGGAGCTGTTTTTT.

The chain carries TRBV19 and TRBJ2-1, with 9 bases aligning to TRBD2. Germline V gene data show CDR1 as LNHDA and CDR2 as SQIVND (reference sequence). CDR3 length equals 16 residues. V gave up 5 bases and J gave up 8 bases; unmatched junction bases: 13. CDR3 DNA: TGTGCCAGTAGTGCTGGTAGAGCGGGGGGCCTCGATGAGCAGTTCTTC. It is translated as CASSAGRAGGLDEQFF. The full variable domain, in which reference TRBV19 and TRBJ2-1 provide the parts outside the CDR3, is DGGITQSPKYLFRKEGQNVTLSCEQNLNHDAMYWYRQDPGQGLRLIYYSQIVNDFQKGDIAEGYSVSREKKESFPLTVTSAQKNPTAFYLCASSAGRAGGLDEQFFGPGTRLTVL.

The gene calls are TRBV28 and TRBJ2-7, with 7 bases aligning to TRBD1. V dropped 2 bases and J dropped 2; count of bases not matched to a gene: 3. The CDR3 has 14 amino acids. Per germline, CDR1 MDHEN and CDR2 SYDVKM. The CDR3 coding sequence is TGTGCCAGCAGTTTACCTACAGGGGCCTACGAGCAGTACTTC. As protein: CASSLPTGAYEQYF.

CDR3 protein: CASTDRVTYNEQFF. The CDR3 bases are TGTGCCAGTACCGACAGGGTAACCTACAATGAGCAGTTCTTC. This chain links TRBV2 with TRBJ2-1, with 7 bases that match TRBD1. The J segment lost 2 bases and the V segment lost 9 bases, leaving 7 bases of the junction unmatched. The CDR3 extends over 14 amino acids. Germline V gene sequence: CDR1 SNHLY, CDR2 FYNNEI.

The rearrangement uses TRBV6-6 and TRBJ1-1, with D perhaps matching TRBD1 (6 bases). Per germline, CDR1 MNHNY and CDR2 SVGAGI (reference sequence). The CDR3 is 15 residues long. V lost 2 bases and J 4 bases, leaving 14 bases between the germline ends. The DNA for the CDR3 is TGTGCCAGCAGTTACCGGGGGGAAGGGGGCACTGAAGCTTTCTTT. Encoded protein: CASSYRGEGGTEAFF.

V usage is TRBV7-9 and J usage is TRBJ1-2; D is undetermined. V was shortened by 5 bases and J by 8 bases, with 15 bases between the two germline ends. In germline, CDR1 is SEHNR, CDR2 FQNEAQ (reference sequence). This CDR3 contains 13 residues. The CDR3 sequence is CASSPLGSSGYTF. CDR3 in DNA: TGTGCCAGCAGCCCGCTCGGGAGTTCGGGCTACACCTTC.

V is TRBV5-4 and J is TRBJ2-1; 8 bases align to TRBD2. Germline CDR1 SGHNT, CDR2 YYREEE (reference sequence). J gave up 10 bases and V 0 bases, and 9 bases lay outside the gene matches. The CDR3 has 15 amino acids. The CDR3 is CASSLAPGGPGEQFF. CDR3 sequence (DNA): TGTGCCAGCAGCTTGGCCCCGGGGGGGCCCGGGGAGCAGTTCTTC.

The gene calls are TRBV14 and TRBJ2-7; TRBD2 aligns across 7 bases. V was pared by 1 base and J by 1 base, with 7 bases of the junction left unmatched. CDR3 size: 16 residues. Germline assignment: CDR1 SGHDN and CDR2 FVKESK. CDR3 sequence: CASSQGPGLLSYEQYF. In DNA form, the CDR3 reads TGTGCCAGCAGCCAAGGGCCGGGACTACTTTCCTACGAGCAGTACTTC.

CDR3 sequence: CASSVGNRGRMFGYTF. The CDR3 bases are TGTGCCAGTAGTGTGGGCAACAGGGGGCGCATGTTTGGCTACACCTTC. This rearrangement joins TRBV19 to TRBJ1-2, with 9 bases that match TRBD1. V trimming: 5 bases; J trimming: 7 bases; junction bases outside the gene matches: 14. Germline CDR1 LNHDA, CDR2 SQIVND (reference sequence). The CDR3 length is 16 residues.

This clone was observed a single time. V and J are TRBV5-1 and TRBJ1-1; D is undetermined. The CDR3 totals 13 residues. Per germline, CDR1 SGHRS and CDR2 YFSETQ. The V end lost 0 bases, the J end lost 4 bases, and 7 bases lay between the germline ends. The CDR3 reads CASSLVGITEAFF. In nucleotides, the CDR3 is TGCGCCAGCAGCTTGGTAGGGATCACTGAAGCTTTCTTT.

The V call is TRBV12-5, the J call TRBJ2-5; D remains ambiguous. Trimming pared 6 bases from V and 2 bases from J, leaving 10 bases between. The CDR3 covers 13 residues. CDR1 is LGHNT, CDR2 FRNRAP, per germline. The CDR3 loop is CASGHDIQETQYF. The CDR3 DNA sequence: TGTGCTAGTGGCCATGACATACAAGAGACCCAGTACTTC.

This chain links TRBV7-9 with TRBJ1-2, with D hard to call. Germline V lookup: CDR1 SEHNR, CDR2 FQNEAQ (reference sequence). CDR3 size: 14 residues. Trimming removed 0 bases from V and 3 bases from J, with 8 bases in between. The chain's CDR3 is CASSLALSDYGYTF. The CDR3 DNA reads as TGTGCCAGCAGCTTAGCGCTATCAGACTATGGCTACACCTTC.

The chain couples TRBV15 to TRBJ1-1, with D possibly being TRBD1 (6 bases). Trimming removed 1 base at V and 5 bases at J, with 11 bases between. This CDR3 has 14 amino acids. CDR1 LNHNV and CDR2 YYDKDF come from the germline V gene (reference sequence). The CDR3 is CATSRGGAFTEAFF. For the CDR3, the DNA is TGTGCCACCAGCAGAGGGGGGGCGTTTACTGAAGCTTTCTTT.

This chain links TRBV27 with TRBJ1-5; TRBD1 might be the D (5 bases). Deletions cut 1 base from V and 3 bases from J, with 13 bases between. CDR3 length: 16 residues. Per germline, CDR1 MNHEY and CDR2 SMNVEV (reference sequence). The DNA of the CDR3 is TGTGCCAGCAGTTTATTCTCCTTGGGGGTCAATCAGCCCCAGCATTTT. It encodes CASSLFSLGVNQPQHF.

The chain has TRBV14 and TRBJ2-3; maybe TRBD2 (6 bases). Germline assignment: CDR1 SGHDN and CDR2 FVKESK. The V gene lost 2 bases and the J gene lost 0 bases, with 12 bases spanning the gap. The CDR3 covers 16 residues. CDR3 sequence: CASSQITSSSTDTQYF. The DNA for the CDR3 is TGTGCCAGCAGCCAAATCACTAGCTCTAGCACAGATACGCAGTATTTT. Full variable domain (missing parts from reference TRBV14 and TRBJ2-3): EAGVTQFPSHSVIEKGQTVTLRCDPISGHDNLYWYRRVMGKEIKFLLHFVKESKQDESGMPNNRFLAERTGGTYSTLKVQPAELEDSGVYFCASSQITSSSTDTQYFGPGTRLTVL.

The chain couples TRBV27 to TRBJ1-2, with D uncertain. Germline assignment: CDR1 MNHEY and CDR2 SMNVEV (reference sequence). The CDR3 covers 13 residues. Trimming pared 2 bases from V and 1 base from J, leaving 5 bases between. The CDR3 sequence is CASSLTVNYGYTF. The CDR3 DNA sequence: TGTGCCAGCAGTTTAACAGTTAACTATGGCTACACCTTC.

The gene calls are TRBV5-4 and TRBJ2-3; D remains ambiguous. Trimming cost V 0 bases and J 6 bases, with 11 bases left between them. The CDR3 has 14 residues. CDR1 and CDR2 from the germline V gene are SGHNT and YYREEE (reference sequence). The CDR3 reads CASSLEPSRDTQYF. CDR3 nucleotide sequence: TGTGCCAGCAGCTTGGAGCCCAGCAGGGATACGCAGTATTTT.

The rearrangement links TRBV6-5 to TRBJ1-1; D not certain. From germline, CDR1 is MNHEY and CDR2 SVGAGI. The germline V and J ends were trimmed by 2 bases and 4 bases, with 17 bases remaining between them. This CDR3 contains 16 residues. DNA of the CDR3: TGTGCCAGCAGTTACGAGTTCCCGGCCCCGAGCACTGAAGCTTTCTTT. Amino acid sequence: CASSYEFPAPSTEAFF.

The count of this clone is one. Here the CDR3 reads CASTLLGRLSNQPQHF. CDR3 DNA: TGTGCCAGTACGCTCCTCGGGCGGCTTAGCAATCAGCCCCAGCATTTT. V gene TRBV19 combines with J gene TRBJ1-5; D not certain. The CDR3 sequence is 16 residues long. Germline CDR1 is LNHDA and CDR2 is SQIVND (reference sequence). V lost 7 bases and J lost 0, with 16 bases in between.